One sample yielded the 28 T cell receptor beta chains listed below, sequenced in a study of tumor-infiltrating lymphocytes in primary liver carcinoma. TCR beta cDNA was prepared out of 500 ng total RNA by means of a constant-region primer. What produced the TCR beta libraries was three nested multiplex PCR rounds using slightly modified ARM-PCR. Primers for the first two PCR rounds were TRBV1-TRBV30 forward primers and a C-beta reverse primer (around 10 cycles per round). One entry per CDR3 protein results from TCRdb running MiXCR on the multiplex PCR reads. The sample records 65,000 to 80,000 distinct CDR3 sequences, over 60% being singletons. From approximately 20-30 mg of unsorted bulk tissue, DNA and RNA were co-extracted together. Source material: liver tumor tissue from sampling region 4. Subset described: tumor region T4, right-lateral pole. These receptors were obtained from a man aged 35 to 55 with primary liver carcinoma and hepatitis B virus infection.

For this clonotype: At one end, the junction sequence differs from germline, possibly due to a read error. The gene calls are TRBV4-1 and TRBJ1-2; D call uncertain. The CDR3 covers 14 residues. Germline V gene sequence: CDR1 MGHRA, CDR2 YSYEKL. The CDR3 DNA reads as TGCGCCAGTAGCCAAACGGGGAAGGGCTATGGCTACACCTTC. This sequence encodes CASSQTGKGYGYTF.

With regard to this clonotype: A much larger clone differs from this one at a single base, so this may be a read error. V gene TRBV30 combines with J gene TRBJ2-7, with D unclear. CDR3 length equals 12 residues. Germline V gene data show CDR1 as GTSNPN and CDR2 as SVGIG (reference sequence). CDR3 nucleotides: TGTGCCTGGGGTGTAAGGAGTTCCGAGCAGTACTTC. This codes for CAWGVRSSEQYF.

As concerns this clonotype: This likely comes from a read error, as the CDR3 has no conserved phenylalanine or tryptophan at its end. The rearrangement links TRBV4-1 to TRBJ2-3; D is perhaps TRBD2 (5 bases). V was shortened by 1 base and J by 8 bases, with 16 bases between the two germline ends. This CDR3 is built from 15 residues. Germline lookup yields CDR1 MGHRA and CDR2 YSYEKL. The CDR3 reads CASSQVQAGEGTQYS. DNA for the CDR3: TGCGCCAGCAGCCAAGTTCAGGCAGGAGAGGGTACGCAGTATTCT.

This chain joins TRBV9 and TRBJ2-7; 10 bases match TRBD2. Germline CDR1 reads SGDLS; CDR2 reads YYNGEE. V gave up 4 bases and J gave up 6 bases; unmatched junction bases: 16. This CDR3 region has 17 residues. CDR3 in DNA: TGTGCCAGCAGCTCCGAAGGAGCTAGCGGGGGTGGGCTCGAGCAGTACTTC. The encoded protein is CASSSEGASGGGLEQYF.

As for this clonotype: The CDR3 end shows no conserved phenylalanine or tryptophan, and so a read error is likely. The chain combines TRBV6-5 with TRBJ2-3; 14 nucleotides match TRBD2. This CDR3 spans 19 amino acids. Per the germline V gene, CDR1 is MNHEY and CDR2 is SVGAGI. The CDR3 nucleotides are TGTGCCAGCAGTCATGGACTAGCGGGAGGCACGGCACCCACAGATATGCAGTATCTT. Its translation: CASSHGLAGGTAPTDMQYL.

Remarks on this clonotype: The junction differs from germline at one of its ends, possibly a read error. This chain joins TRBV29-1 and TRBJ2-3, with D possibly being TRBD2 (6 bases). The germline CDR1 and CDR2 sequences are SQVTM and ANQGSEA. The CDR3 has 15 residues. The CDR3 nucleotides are TGCAGCGTTCCCGGGACTCCTTCTAGCACAGATACGCGGTATTTC. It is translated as CSVPGTPSSTDTRYF.

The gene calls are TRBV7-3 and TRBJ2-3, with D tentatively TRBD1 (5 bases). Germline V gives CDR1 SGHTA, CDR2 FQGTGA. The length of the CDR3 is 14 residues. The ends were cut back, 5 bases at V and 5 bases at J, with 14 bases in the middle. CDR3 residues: CASSPGHHIDTQYF. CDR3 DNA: TGTGCCAGCAGCCCCGGACACCACATAGATACGCAGTATTTT.

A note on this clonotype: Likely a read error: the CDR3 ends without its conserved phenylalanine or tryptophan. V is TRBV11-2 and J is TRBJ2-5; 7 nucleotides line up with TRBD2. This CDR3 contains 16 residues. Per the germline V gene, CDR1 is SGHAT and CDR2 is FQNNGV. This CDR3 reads CAGSLVPASGQETQYL. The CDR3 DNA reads TGTGCCGGCAGCTTAGTCCCGGCTAGCGGACAAGAGACCCAGTACTTG.

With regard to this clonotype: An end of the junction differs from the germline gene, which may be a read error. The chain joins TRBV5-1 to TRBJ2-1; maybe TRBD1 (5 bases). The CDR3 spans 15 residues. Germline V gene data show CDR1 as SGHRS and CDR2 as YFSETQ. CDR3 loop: CASSLEAGNYNEHFF. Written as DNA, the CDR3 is TGCGCCAGCAGCTTGGAGGCAGGGAACTACAATGAGCATTTCTTC.

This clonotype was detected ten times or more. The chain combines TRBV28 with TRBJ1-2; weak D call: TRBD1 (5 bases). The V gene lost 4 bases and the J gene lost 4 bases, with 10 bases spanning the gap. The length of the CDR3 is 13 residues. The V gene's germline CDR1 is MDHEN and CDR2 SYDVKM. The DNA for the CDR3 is TGTGCCAGCAGTTCGCAGGGTTCCTATGGCTACACCTTC. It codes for CASSSQGSYGYTF.

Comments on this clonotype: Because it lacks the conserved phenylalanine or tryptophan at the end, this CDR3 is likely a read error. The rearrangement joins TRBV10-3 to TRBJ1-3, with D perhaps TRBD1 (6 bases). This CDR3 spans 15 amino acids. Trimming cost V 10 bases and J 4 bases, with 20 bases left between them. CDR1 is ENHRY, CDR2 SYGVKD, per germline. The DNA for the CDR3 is TGTGCCACACGAGACGGGGGGCTTTTCGGAAACACCATATATTTG. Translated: CATRDGGLFGNTIYL.

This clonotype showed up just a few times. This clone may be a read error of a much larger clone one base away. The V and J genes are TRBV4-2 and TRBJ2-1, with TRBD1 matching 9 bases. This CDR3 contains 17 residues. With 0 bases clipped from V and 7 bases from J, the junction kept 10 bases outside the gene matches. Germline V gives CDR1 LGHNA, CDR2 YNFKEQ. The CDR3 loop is CASSQEPEDRGRNEQFF. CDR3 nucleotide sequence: TGTGCCAGCAGCCAAGAGCCGGAGGACAGGGGACGGAATGAGCAGTTCTTC.

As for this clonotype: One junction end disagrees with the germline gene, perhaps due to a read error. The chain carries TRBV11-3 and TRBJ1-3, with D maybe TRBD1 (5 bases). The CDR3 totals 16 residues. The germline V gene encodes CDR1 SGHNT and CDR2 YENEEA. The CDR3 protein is CASTFRWGYYRNAIYF. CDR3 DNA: TGTGCCAGCACCTTCCGGTGGGGCTACTATCGAAACGCCATATATTTT.

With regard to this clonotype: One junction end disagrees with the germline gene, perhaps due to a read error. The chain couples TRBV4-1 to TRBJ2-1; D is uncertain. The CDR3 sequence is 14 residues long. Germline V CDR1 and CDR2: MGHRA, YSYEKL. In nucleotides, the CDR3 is TGCGCCAGCAGCGTCCCAACCTACGGCAATGAGCAGTCCTTC. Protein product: CASSVPTYGNEQSF.

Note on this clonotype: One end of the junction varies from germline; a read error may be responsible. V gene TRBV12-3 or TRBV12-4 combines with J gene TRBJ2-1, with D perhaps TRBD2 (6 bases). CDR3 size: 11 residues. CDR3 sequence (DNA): TGTGCCAGCGGAAAGGGCGGGATTACGCTCTTC. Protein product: CASGKGGITLF.

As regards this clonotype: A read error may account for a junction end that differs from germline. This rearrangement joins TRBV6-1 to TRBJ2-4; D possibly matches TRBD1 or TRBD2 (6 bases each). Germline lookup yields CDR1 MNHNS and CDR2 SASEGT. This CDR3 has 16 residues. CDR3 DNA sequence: TGTGACAGCAGTGAAGCGCCTGGCCTAGGGGGAGGCATTCAGTACTTC. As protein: CDSSEAPGLGGGIQYF.

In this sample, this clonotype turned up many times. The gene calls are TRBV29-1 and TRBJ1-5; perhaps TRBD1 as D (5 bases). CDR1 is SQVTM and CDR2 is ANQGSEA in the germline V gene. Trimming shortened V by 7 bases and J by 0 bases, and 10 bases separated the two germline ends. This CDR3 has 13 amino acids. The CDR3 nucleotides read TGCAGCGCTGGGACTGGTAGCAATCAGCCCCAGCATTTT. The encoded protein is CSAGTGSNQPQHF.

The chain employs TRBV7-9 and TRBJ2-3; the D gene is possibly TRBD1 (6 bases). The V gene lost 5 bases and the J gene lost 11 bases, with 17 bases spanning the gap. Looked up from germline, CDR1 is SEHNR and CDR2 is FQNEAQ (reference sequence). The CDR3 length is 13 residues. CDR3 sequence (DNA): TGTGCCAGCAGCCGACTCCCCCCAGGGGAGCAGTATTTT. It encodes CASSRLPPGEQYF. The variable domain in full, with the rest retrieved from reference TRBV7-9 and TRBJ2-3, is DTGVSQNPRHKITKRGQNVTFRCDPISEHNRLYWYRQTLGQGPEFLTYFQNEAQLEKSRLLSDRFSAERPKGSFSTLEIQRTEQGDSAMYLCASSRLPPGEQYFGPGTRLTVL.

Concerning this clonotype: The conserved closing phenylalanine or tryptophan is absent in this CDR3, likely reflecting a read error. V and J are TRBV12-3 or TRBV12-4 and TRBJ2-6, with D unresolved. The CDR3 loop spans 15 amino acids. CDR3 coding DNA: TGTGCGAGCAGTCTCAGCAGTGCGTGGGCCAACGTCCTGACTTTA. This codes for CASSLSSAWANVLTL.

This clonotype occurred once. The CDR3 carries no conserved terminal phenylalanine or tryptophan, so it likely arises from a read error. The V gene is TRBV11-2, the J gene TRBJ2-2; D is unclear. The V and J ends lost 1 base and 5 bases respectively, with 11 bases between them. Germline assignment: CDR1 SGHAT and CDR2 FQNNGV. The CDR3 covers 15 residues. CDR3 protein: CASSLVGRGTGELFY. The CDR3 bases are TGTGCCAGCAGCTTAGTCGGACGAGGTACCGGGGAGCTGTTTTAT.

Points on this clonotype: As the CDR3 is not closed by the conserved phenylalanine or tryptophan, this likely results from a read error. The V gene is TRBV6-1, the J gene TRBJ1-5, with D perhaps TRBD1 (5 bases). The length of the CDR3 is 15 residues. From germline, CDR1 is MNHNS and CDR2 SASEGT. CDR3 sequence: CATLSQGGSSQPQHS. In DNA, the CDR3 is TGTGCCACCCTCTCTCAGGGAGGCAGCAGTCAGCCCCAGCATTCT.

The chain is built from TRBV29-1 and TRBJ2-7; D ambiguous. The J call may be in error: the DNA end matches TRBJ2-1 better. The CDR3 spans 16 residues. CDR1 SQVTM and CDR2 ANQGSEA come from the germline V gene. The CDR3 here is CSVEDQEATPSYGQFF. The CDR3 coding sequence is TGCAGCGTTGAAGATCAAGAGGCCACCCCTTCCTACGGGCAGTTCTTC.

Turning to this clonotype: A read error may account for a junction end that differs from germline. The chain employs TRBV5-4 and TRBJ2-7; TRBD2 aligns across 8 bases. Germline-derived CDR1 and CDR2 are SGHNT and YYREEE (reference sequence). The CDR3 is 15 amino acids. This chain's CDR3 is CASGPGLAVTYEQYF. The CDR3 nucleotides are TGTGCCAGCGGCCCAGGACTAGCAGTAACCTACGAGCAGTATTTC. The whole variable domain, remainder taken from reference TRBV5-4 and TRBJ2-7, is ETGVTQSPTHLIKTRGQQVTLRCSSQSGHNTVSWYQQALGQGPQFIFQYYREEENGRGNFPPRFSGLQFPNYSSELNVNALELDDSALYLCASGPGLAVTYEQYFGPGTRLTVT.

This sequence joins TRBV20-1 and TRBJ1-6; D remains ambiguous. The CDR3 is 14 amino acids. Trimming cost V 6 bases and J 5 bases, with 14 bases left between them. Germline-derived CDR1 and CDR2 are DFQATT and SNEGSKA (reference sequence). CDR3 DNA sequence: TGCAGTGCAACCAGGCGTATAAATAATTCACCCCTCCACTTT. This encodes CSATRRINNSPLHF.

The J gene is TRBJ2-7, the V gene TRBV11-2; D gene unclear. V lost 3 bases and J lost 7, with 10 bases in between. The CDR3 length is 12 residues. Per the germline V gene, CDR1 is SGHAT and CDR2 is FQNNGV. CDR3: CASSFNRREQYF. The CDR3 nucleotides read TGTGCCAGCAGCTTTAACCGGCGTGAGCAGTACTTC.

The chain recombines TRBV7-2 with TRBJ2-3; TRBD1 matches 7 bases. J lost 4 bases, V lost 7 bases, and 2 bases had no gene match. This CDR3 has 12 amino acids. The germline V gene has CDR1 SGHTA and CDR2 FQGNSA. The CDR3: CASNQGADTQYF. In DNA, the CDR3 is TGTGCCAGCAATCAGGGGGCAGATACGCAGTATTTT.

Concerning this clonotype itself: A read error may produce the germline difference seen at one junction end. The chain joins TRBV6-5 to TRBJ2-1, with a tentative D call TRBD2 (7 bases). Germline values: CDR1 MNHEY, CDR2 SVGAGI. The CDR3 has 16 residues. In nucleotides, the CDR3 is TGTGCTAGCAGTGCCCAAAGCGGGGAAAGGGACAATGAACAGTTCTTC. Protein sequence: CASSAQSGERDNEQFF.

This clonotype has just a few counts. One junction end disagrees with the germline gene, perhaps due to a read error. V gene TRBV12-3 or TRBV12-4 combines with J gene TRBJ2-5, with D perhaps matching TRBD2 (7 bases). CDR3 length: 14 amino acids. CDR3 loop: CASRGGGGSETQYF. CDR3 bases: TGCGCCAGCAGGGGAGGGGGAGGATCAGAGACCCAGTACTTC.